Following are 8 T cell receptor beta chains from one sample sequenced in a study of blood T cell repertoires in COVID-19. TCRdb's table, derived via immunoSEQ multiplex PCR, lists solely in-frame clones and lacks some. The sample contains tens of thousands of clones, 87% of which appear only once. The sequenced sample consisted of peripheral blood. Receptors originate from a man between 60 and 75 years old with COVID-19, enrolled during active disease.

The CDR3 sequence: CASSSTGDNEQFF. CDR3 bases: TGTGCCAGCAGTTCCACAGGGGACAATGAGCAGTTCTTC. V is TRBV6-5 and J is TRBJ2-1; 7 positions agree with TRBD1. Germline V lookup: CDR1 MNHEY, CDR2 SVGAGI. The CDR3 is 13 residues long. V shed 4 bases and J 5 bases; nucleotides not matched to a gene: 2.

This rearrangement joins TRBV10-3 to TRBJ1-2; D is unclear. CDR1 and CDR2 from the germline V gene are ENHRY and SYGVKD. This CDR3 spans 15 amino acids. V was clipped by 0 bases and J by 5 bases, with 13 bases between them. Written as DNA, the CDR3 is TGTGCCATCAGTGAGTCGCTGGATTACGGGTATGGCTACACCTTC. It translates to CAISESLDYGYGYTF.

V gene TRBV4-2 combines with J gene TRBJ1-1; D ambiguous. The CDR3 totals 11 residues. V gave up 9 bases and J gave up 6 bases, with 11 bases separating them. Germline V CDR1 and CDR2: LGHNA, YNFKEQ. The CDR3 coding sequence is TGTGCCAGAGGCCGCGGCGCTGAAGCTTTCTTT. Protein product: CARGRGAEAFF.

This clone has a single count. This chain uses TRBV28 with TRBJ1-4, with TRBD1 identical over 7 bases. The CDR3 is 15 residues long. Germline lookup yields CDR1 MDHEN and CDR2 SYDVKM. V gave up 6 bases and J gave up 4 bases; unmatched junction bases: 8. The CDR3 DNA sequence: TGTGCCAGCAGAGAACAGGGGAGCCATAATGAAAAACTGTTTTTT. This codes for CASREQGSHNEKLFF. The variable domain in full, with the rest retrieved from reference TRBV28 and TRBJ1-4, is DVKVTQSSRYLVKRTGEKVFLECVQDMDHENMFWYRQDPGLGLRLIYFSYDVKMKEKGDIPEGYSVSREKKERFSLILESASTNQTSMYLCASREQGSHNEKLFFGSGTQLSVL.

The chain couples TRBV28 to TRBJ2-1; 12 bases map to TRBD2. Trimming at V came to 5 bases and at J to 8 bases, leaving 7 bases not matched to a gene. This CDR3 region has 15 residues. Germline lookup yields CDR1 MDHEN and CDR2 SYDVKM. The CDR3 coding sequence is TGTGCCAGCAGTCTCCTACTAGCGGGAGGCGATGAGCAGTTCTTC. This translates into CASSLLLAGGDEQFF.

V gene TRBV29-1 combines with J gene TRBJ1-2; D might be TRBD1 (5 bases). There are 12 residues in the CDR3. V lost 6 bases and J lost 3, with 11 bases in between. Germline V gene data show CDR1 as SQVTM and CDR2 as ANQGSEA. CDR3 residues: CSVLGHDYGYTF. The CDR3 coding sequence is TGCAGCGTCCTCGGACACGACTATGGCTACACCTTC.

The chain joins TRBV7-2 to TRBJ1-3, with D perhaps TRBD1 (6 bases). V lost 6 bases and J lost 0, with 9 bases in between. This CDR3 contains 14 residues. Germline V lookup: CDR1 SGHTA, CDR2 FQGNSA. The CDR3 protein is CASRSQGSGNTIYF. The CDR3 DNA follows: TGTGCCAGCAGGTCACAGGGCTCTGGAAACACCATATATTTT.

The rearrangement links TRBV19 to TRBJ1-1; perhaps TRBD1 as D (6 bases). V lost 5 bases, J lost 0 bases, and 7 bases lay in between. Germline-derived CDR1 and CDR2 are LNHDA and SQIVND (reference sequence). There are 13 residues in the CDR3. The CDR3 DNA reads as TGTGCCAGTAGTGCAGGGGTGAACACTGAAGCTTTCTTT. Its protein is CASSAGVNTEAFF.